This TCR beta chain was found in a study of blood T cell repertoires in COVID-19. In the original workflow: Amplified reference gene primers provided the basis for estimating nucleated cell counts. Clones were read by immunoSEQ multiplex PCR, and TCRdb kept only the in-frame ones, dropping some. The V and J calls and clone size come from that table; D and trimming were worked out from the DNA. The table records a few hundred thousand clones, around nine tenths of them present only once. CDR3 length: 14 residues. Trimming left V 8 bases short and J 3 bases short, with 14 bases between. Germline V gene lookup returns CDR1 MDHEN and CDR2 SYDVKM.

This chain links TRBV28 with TRBJ1-5; D gene ambiguous. The sample comprised PBMCs or T cells enriched from blood (not recorded which). The TCR comes from a woman aged 50 to 65 who had recovered from COVID-19. Here the CDR3 DNA reads TGTGCCAGCGTCCCTATCGGTTTCAATCAGCCCCAGCATTTT. It encodes CASVPIGFNQPQHF.